The rows below give T cell receptor beta chains drawn from one sample of a study of T cells in Graves' hyperthyroidism and ophthalmopathy. TCRdb fed the multiplex PCR reads into MiXCR, producing one record per CDR3 protein. The sample lists 300,000 to 500,000 distinct CDR3 sequences; just under 15% were seen once. The sample was blood. Source of these receptors: a woman aged 25 to 39 with Graves' hyperthyroidism. The CDR3 runs from the conserved cysteine through the conserved F or W. D genes are given only for firm matches. For some rows the clone size is stated as once, few or many, or as a class when expanded; others skip it.

d_call	v_call	clone_size	j_call	cdr3_aa	cdr3_nt
TRBD2	TRBV11-2	few	TRBJ2-1	CASSLGLAGAREQFF	TGTGCCAGCAGCTTAGGACTAGCGGGAGCTCGTGAGCAGTTCTTC
.	TRBV10-3	many	TRBJ1-1	CAIRVGPNTEAFF	TGTGCCATCAGGGTTGGACCGAACACTGAAGCTTTCTTT
TRBD2	TRBV7-8	few	TRBJ2-7	CASSLASLAGPGQYF	TGTGCCAGCAGCTTAGCGTCTCTAGCGGGGCCTGGGCAGTACTTC
TRBD1	TRBV24-1	many	TRBJ2-7	CATSDSYRTGSSYEQYF	TGTGCCACCAGTGATTCTTACAGGACAGGGAGCTCCTACGAGCAGTACTTC
.	TRBV5-1	.	TRBJ1-2	CASSSQGSGGYTF	TGCGCCAGCAGCTCTCAGGGGTCTGGCGGCTACACCTTC
.	TRBV25-1	.	TRBJ1-1	CASSGLTNTEAFF	TGTGCCAGCAGTGGACTGACGAACACTGAAGCTTTCTTT
TRBD1	TRBV28	few	TRBJ2-5	CASSSRDRGQETQYF	TGTGCCAGCAGTTCCCGGGACAGGGGACAAGAGACCCAGTACTTC
TRBD1	TRBV20-1	few	TRBJ1-5	CSALRQGNGQPQHF	TGCAGTGCTCTTAGACAGGGAAATGGTCAGCCCCAGCATTTT
TRBD2	TRBV5-4	.	TRBJ2-1	CASSPPGGSGDNEQFF	TGTGCCAGCAGCCCCCCGGGCGGGAGTGGGGACAATGAGCAGTTCTTC
TRBD2	TRBV12-3/TRBV12-4	few	TRBJ2-7	CASRYSGSSYEQYF	TGTGCCAGCAGATATAGCGGGAGCTCCTACGAGCAGTACTTC
.	TRBV19	few	TRBJ2-7	CASSRPNGHGYEQYF	TGTGCCAGTAGTAGGCCTAACGGACACGGCTACGAGCAGTACTTC
.	TRBV9	.	TRBJ2-5	CASSMAMGQETQYF	TGTGCCAGCAGCATGGCGATGGGGCAAGAGACCCAGTACTTC
TRBD1	TRBV12-3/TRBV12-4	many	TRBJ2-1	CASRDRGDNEQFF	TGTGCCAGCAGAGACAGGGGGGACAATGAGCAGTTCTTC
.	TRBV6-1	.	TRBJ2-5	CASTGGRPETQYF	TGTGCCAGCACCGGGGGCAGACCAGAGACCCAGTACTTC
TRBD1	TRBV2	many	TRBJ1-3	CASSQDRGMSGNTIYF	TGTGCCAGCAGTCAGGACAGGGGAATGTCTGGAAACACCATATATTTT
.	TRBV11-2	few	TRBJ2-3	CASSYETLTHTQYF	TGTGCCAGCAGCTACGAGACCCTCACGCATACGCAGTATTTT
TRBD2	TRBV19	.	TRBJ2-1	CASRGGLARPQGNEQFF	TGTGCCAGTAGGGGGGGACTAGCGAGACCTCAGGGGAATGAGCAGTTCTTC
TRBD1	TRBV5-1	.	TRBJ2-3	CASSAGTAGDTQYF	TGCGCCAGCAGCGCCGGGACAGCTGGAGATACGCAGTATTTT
TRBD2	TRBV28	many	TRBJ2-2	CASSTRLAGVTGELFF	TGTGCCAGCAGTACCCGACTAGCGGGAGTCACCGGGGAGCTGTTTTTT
.	TRBV5-6	few	TRBJ2-2	CASSLDEGGWGPANTGELFF	TGTGCCAGCAGCTTGGACGAGGGGGGATGGGGGCCCGCGAACACCGGGGAGCTGTTTTTT
TRBD1	TRBV27	.	TRBJ2-1	CASSKNRGNEQFF	TGTGCCAGCAGTAAAAACAGGGGCAACGAGCAGTTCTTC
.	TRBV3-1	.	TRBJ2-7	CASSQDRQGGGRYEQYF	TGTGCCAGCAGCCAAGATCGGCAGGGGGGAGGTCGCTACGAGCAGTACTTC
TRBD2	TRBV6-1	.	TRBJ2-1	CASSKRGDYEQFF	TGTGCCAGCAGTAAGCGGGGGGACTACGAGCAGTTCTTC
.	TRBV20-1	few	TRBJ1-2	CSARAPGAPYGYTF	TGCAGTGCTAGAGCCCCCGGCGCCCCATATGGCTACACCTTC
TRBD1	TRBV18	.	TRBJ1-4	CASSPPGQATNEKLFF	TGTGCCAGCTCACCGCCCGGACAGGCAACTAATGAAAAACTGTTTTTT
.	TRBV9	many	TRBJ2-2	CASSVSLAPNTGELFF	TGTGCCAGCAGCGTATCATTGGCCCCTAACACCGGGGAGCTGTTTTTT
.	TRBV6-1	.	TRBJ1-1	CASSGSYTEAFF	TGTGCCAGCAGTGGGAGTTACACTGAAGCTTTCTTT
TRBD1	TRBV5-1	many	TRBJ1-5	CASSVTGEGAQPQHF	TGCGCCAGCAGCGTGACAGGGGAAGGAGCACAGCCCCAGCATTTT
.	TRBV24-1	many	TRBJ1-5	CATSEGGQPQHF	TGTGCCACCAGTGAAGGCGGTCAGCCCCAGCATTTT
TRBD1	TRBV27	many	TRBJ2-3	CASSSGQATDTQYF	TGTGCCAGCAGCTCGGGACAGGCGACAGATACGCAGTATTTT
.	TRBV3-1	many	TRBJ2-3	CASSQSENTQYF	TGTGCCAGCAGCCAGTCAGAAAATACGCAGTATTTT
.	TRBV10-3	.	TRBJ2-2	CAISDLRGNTGELFF	TGTGCCATCAGTGACCTGAGGGGTAACACCGGGGAGCTGTTTTTT
.	TRBV18	many	TRBJ1-1	CASSHREGEAFF	TGTGCCAGCTCCCACCGGGAGGGGGAAGCTTTCTTT
.	TRBV19	.	TRBJ2-5	CASSIWVGETQYF	TGTGCCAGTAGTATCTGGGTCGGAGAGACCCAGTACTTC
.	TRBV28	.	TRBJ2-1	CASRSELPYNEQFF	TGTGCCAGCAGGTCAGAGTTACCCTACAATGAGCAGTTCTTC
TRBD1	TRBV5-1	few	TRBJ2-2	CASSLTGTGNTGELFF	TGCGCCAGCAGCTTGACCGGGACAGGGAACACCGGGGAGCTGTTTTTT
TRBD1	TRBV10-3	few	TRBJ2-3	CAISGQGADTQYF	TGTGCCATCAGCGGACAGGGGGCAGATACGCAGTATTTT
TRBD1	TRBV24-1	many	TRBJ2-5	CATSDKRQGRETQYF	TGTGCCACCAGTGATAAAAGACAGGGCCGGGAGACCCAGTACTTC
.	TRBV27	many	TRBJ1-2	CASSLSIGVGYGYTF	TGTGCCAGCAGTTTGTCGATCGGGGTAGGGTATGGCTACACCTTC
.	TRBV6-2/TRBV6-3	many	TRBJ2-7	CASSYATYEQYF	TGTGCCAGCAGTTACGCCACCTACGAGCAGTACTTC
.	TRBV28	.	TRBJ1-5	CASMVGNQPQHF	TGTGCCAGCATGGTAGGCAATCAGCCCCAGCATTTT
TRBD1	TRBV28	many	TRBJ2-7	CASSLSSDRVVEQYF	TGTGCCAGCAGTTTATCTTCGGACAGGGTGGTCGAGCAGTACTTC
.	TRBV5-6	many	TRBJ1-1	CASSLVGVNTEAFF	TGTGCCAGCAGCTTGGTAGGGGTCAACACTGAAGCTTTCTTT
.	TRBV2	many	TRBJ2-2	CASLQNTGELFF	TGTGCCAGCTTGCAGAACACCGGGGAGCTGTTTTTT
.	TRBV4-2	.	TRBJ2-1	CASSQEGTGGRHEQFF	TGTGCCAGCAGCCAAGAAGGTACGGGGGGCAGACACGAGCAGTTCTTC
.	TRBV30	many	TRBJ1-2	CAWNKVGSGYGYTF	TGTGCCTGGAATAAGGTGGGGTCTGGCTATGGCTACACCTTC
.	TRBV7-9	.	TRBJ2-1	CASRPDSLRQFF	TGTGCCAGCAGACCGGACAGCCTAAGGCAGTTCTTC
TRBD2	TRBV4-1	.	TRBJ2-1	CASREIAGARGNEQFF	TGCGCCAGCAGGGAGATAGCGGGAGCCCGCGGCAATGAGCAGTTCTTC
.	TRBV2	.	TRBJ1-5	CASSDREIQPQHF	TGTGCCAGCAGTGACAGGGAAATTCAGCCCCAGCATTTT
.	TRBV28	many	TRBJ2-7	CASRYSAAYEQYF	TGTGCCAGCAGGTACTCAGCCGCCTACGAGCAGTACTTC
.	TRBV2	many	TRBJ2-5	CASSDRAGQETQYF	TGTGCCAGCAGTGACCGAGCAGGGCAGGAGACCCAGTACTTC
.	TRBV9	.	TRBJ2-7	CASSGPSYEQYF	TGTGCCAGCAGTGGCCCGAGCTACGAGCAGTACTTC
.	TRBV4-1	.	TRBJ2-7	CASSPTVSSYEQYF	TGCGCCAGCAGCCCGACAGTGAGCTCCTACGAGCAGTACTTC
.	TRBV19	.	TRBJ2-7	CASRPPDSYEQYF	TGTGCCAGTAGGCCCCCCGACTCCTACGAGCAGTACTTC
.	TRBV12-3/TRBV12-4	many	TRBJ1-1	CASSSLTPGLFPDTEAFF	TGTGCCAGCAGTTCTCTTACCCCGGGACTCTTTCCGGACACTGAAGCTTTCTTT
TRBD1	TRBV7-2	.	TRBJ2-1	CASSLRDRWSSYNEQFF	TGTGCCAGCAGCCTTCGGGACAGGTGGAGCTCCTACAATGAGCAGTTCTTC
.	TRBV7-9	few	TRBJ1-6	CASSSQGRLNSPLHF	TGTGCCAGCAGCTCGCAGGGCCGTTTGAATTCACCCCTCCACTTT
TRBD2	TRBV19	.	TRBJ2-3	CASSRKPGLSTDTQYF	TGTGCCAGTAGTAGAAAACCGGGACTAAGCACAGATACGCAGTATTTT